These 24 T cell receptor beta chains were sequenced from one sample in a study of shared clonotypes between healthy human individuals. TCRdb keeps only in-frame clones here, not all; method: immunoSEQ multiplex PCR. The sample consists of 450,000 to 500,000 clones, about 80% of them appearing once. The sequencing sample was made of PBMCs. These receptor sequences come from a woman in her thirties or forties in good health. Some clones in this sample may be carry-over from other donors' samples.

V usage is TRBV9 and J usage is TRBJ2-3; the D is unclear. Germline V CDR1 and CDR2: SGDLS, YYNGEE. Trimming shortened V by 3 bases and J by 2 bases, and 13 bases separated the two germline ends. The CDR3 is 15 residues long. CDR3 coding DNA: TGTGCCAGCAGCGAGGGTCCCCACTCCACAGATACGCAGTATTTT. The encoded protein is CASSEGPHSTDTQYF.

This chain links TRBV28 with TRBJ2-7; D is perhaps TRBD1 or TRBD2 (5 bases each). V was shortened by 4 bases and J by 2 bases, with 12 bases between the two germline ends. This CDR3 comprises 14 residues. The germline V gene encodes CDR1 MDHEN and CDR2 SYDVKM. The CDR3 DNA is TGTGCCAGCAGTTCGGGACGGAAGACCTACGAGCAGTACTTC. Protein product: CASSSGRKTYEQYF.

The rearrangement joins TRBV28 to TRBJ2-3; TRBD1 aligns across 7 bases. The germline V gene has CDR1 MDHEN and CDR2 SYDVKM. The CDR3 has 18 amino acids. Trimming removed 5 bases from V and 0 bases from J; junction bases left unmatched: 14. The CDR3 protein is CASSQYRQGRSSTDTQYF. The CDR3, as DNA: TGTGCCAGCAGTCAATATAGACAGGGACGCTCTAGCACAGATACGCAGTATTTT.

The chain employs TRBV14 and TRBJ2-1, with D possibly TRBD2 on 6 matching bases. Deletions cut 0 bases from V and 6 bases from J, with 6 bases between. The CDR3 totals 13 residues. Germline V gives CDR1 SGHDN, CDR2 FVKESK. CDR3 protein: CASSQELANEQFF. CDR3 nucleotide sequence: TGTGCCAGCAGCCAAGAACTAGCCAATGAGCAGTTCTTC.

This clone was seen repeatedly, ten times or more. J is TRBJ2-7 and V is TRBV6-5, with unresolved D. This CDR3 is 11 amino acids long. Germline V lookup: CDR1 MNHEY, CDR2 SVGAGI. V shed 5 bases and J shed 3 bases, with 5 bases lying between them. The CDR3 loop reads CASSDVYEQYF. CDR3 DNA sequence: TGTGCCAGCAGTGACGTCTACGAGCAGTACTTC.

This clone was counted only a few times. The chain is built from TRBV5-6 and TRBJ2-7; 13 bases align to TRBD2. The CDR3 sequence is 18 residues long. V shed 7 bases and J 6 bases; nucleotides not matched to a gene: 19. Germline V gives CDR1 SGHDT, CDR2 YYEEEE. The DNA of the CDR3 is TGTGCCAGCCGCGGGAATGGACTAGCGGGAGTTTGGTCAGGCGAGCAGTACTTC. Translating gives CASRGNGLAGVWSGEQYF.

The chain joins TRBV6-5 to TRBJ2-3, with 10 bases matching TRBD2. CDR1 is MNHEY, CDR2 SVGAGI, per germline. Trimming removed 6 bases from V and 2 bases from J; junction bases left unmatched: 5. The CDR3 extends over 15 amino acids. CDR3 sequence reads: CASRQAGGNTDTQYF. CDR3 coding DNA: TGTGCCAGCAGACAAGCGGGAGGGAACACAGATACGCAGTATTTT.

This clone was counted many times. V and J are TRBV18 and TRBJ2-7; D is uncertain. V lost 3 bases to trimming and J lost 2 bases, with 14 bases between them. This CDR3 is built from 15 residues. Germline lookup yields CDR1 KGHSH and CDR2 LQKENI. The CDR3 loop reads CASSPTPTTTYEQYF. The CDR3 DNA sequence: TGTGCCAGCTCACCTACCCCCACCACTACCTACGAGCAGTACTTC.

CDR3 nucleotide sequence: TGTGCCAGCAGCTTAGGTCAGGGGAGGGCCGGGTTCTTC. Encoded protein: CASSLGQGRAGFF. The chain uses TRBV7-6 and TRBJ2-1; perhaps TRBD2 as D (7 bases). Germline lookup yields CDR1 SGHVS and CDR2 FNYEAQ. The V and J ends lost 1 base and 15 bases respectively, with 16 bases between them. The CDR3 is 13 residues long.

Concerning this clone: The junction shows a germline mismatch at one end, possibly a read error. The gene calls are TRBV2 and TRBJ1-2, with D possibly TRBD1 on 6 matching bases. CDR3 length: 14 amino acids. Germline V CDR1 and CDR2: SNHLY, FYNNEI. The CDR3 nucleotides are TGTGCCAGCAGTGACCCGACAGGACCCTATGGCTACACTTTC. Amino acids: CASSDPTGPYGYTF.

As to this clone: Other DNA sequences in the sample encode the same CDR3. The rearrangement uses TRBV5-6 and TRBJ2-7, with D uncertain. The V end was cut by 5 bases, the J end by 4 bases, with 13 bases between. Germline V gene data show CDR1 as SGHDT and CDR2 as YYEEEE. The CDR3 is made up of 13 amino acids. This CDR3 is CASSLPSSYEQYF. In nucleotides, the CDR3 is TGTGCCAGCAGTTTGCCATCCTCTTACGAGCAGTACTTC.

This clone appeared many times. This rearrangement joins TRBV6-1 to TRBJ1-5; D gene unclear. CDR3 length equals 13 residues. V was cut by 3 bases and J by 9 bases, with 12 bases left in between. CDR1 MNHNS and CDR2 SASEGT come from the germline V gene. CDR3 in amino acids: CASSDGVLGPQHF. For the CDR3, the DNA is TGTGCCAGCAGTGATGGGGTGCTGGGGCCCCAGCATTTT.

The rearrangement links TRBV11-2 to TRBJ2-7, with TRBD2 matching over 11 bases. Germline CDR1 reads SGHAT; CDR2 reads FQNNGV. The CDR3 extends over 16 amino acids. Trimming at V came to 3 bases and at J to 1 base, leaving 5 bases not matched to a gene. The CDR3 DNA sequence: TGTGCCAGCAGCTTTGGAGCTAGCGGGAGGTCCTACGAGCAGTACTTC. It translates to CASSFGASGRSYEQYF.

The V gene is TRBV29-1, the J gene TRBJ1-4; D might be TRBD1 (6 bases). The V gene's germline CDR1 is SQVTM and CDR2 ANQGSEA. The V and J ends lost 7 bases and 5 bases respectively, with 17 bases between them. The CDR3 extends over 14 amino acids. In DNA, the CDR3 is TGCAGCGCCTCTTTGGGGGCTCAAAATGAAAAACTGTTTTTT. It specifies CSASLGAQNEKLFF.

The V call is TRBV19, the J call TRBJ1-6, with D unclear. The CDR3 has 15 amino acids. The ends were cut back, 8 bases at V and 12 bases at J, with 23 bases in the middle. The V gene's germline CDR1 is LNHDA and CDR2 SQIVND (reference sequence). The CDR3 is CASSHWSDLIQPLHF. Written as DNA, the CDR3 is TGTGCCAGTTCCCACTGGAGCGATCTAATTCAACCCCTCCACTTT.

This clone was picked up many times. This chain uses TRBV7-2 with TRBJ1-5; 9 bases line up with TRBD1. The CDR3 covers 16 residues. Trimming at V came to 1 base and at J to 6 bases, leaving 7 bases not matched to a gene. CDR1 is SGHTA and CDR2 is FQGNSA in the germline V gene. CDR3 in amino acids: CASSLGDRVTGQPQHF. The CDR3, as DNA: TGTGCCAGCAGCTTAGGGGACAGGGTTACTGGTCAGCCCCAGCATTTT.

The CDR3 sequence: CASSFQAYEQYF. The DNA for the CDR3 is TGTGCCAGCAGTTTCCAGGCCTACGAGCAGTACTTC. The genes are TRBV28 and TRBJ2-7; D gene uncertain. V was shortened by 3 bases and J by 2 bases, with 5 bases between the two germline ends. Germline CDR1 and CDR2: MDHEN and SYDVKM. The CDR3 has 12 amino acids.

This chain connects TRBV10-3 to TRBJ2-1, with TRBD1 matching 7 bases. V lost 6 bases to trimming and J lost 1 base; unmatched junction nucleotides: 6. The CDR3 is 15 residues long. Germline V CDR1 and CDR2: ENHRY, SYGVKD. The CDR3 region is CAISRDRDSYNEQFF. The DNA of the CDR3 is TGTGCCATCAGCCGAGACAGGGATTCCTACAATGAGCAGTTCTTC.

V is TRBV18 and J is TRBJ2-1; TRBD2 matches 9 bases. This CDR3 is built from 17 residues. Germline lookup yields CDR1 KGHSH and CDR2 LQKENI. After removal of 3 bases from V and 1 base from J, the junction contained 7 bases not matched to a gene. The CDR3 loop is CASSPYSSGSSYNEQFF. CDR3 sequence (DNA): TGTGCCAGCTCACCCTACAGTAGCGGGAGTTCCTACAATGAGCAGTTCTTC.

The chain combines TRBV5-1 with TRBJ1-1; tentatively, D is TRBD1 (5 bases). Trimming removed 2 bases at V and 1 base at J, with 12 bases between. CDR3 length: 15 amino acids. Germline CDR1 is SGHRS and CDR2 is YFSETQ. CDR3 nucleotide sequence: TGCGCCAGCAGCTTCTGGGGGGACCCGAACACTGAAGCTTTCTTT. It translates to CASSFWGDPNTEAFF.

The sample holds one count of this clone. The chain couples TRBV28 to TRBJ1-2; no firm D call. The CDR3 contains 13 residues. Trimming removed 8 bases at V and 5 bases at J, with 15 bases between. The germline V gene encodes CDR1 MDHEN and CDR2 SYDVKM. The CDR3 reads CASVSPNTYGYTF. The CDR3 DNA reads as TGTGCCAGCGTATCCCCTAACACATATGGCTACACCTTC.

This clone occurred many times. The CDR3 loop is CASSTDRGVNTEAFF. In DNA, the CDR3 is TGTGCCAGTAGTACCGACAGGGGGGTGAACACTGAAGCTTTCTTT. The rearrangement joins TRBV19 to TRBJ1-1; 9 positions agree with TRBD1. V gave up 4 bases and J gave up 0 bases; unmatched junction bases: 3. This CDR3 is 15 amino acids long. Per germline, CDR1 LNHDA and CDR2 SQIVND (reference sequence). The whole variable domain, filled in from reference TRBV19 and TRBJ1-1, reads DGGITQSPKYLFRKEGQNVTLSCEQNLNHDAMYWYRQDPGQGLRLIYYSQIVNDFQKGDIAEGYSVSREKKESFPLTVTSAQKNPTAFYLCASSTDRGVNTEAFFGQGTRLTVV.

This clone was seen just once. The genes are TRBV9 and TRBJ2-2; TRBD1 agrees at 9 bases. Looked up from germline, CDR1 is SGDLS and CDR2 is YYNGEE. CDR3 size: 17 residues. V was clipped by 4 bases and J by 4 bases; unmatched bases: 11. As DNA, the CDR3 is TGTGCCAGCAGCTCCCTTTCCGGGACAGGGTCCACCGGGGAGCTGTTTTTT. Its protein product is CASSSLSGTGSTGELFF.

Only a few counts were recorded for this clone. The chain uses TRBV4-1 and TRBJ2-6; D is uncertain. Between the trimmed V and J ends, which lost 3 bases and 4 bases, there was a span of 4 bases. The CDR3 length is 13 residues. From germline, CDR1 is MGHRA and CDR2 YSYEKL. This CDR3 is CASSHRGANVLTF. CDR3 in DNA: TGCGCCAGCAGCCATCGAGGGGCCAACGTCCTGACTTTC.